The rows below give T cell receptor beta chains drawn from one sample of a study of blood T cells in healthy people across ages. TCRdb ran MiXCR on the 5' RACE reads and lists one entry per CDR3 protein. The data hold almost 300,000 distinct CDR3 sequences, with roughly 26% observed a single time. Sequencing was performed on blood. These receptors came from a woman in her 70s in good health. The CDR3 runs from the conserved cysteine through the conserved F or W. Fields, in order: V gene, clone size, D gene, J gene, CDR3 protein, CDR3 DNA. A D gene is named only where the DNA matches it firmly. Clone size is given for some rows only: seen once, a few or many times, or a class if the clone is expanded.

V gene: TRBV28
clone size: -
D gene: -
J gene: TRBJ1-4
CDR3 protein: CASLLRDNEKLFF
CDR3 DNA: TGTGCCAGCCTCCTTCGTGATAATGAAAAACTGTTTTTT

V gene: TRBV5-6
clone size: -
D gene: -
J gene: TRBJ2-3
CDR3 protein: CASSLLSGGTDTQYF
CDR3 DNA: TGTGCCAGCAGCTTACTATCCGGGGGAACAGATACGCAGTATTTT

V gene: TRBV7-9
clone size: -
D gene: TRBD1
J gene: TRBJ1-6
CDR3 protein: CASSLAGPGQGMRSYNSPLHF
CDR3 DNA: TGTGCCAGCAGCTTAGCGGGACCGGGACAGGGGATGAGGTCCTATAATTCACCCCTCCACTTT

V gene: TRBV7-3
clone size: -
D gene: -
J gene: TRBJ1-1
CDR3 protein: CASSLSYRDTEAFF
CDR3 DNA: TGTGCCAGCAGCCTTTCTTATAGGGACACTGAAGCTTTCTTT

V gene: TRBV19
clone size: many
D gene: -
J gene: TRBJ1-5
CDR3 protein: CASSPITSNQPQHF
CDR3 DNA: TGTGCCAGTAGTCCTATCACGAGCAATCAGCCCCAGCATTTT

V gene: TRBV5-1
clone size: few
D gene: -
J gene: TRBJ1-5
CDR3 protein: CASSLVLGGPNQPQHF
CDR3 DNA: TGCGCCAGCAGCTTGGTACTAGGGGGTCCCAATCAGCCCCAGCATTTT

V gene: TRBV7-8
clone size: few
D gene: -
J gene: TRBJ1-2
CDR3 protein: CASSFGAGDYTF
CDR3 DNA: TGTGCCAGCAGCTTCGGGGCAGGGGATTATACCTTC

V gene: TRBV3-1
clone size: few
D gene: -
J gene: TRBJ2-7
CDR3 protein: CASSPKDQVGRYEQYF
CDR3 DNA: TGTGCCAGCAGCCCAAAAGACCAAGTAGGCCGCTACGAGCAGTACTTC

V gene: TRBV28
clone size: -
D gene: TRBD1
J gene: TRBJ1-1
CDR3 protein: CASSLPGQGAPRDSEAFF
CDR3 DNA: TGTGCCAGCAGTCTCCCGGGACAGGGGGCCCCGAGGGATTCTGAAGCTTTCTTT

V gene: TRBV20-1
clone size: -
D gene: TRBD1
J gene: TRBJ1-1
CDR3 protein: CSAPGQALNTEAFF
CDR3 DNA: TGCAGTGCCCCGGGACAGGCTTTGAACACTGAAGCTTTCTTT

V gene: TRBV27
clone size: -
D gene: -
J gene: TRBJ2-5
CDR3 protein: CASSKSTGRLETQYF
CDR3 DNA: TGTGCCAGCAGTAAGTCAACAGGGAGGTTGGAGACCCAGTACTTC

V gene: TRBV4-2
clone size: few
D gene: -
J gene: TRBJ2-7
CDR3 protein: CASSPQAAGSSYEQYF
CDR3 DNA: TGTGCCAGCAGCCCACAAGCAGCGGGCAGCTCCTACGAGCAGTACTTC

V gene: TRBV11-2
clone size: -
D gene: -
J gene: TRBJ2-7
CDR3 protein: CASSWTRRDEQYF
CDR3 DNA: TGTGCCAGCAGCTGGACCCGTCGTGACGAGCAGTACTTC

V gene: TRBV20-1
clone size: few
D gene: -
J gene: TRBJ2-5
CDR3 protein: CSATGTKETQYF
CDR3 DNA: TGCAGTGCTACCGGGACAAAAGAGACCCAGTACTTC

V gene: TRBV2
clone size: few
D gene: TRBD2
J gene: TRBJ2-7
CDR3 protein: CASTREGRVNEQYF
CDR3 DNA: TGTGCCAGCACCCGGGAAGGGAGGGTAAACGAGCAGTACTTC

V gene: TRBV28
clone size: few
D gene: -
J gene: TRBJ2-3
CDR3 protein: CASAWDQTTDTQYF
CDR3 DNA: TGTGCCAGCGCCTGGGACCAAACCACAGATACGCAGTATTTT

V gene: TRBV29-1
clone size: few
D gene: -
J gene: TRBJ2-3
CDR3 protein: CSVDGGTDTQYF
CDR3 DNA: TGCAGCGTTGATGGAGGCACAGATACGCAGTATTTT

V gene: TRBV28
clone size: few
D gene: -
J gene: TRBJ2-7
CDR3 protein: CASRSGAYEQYF
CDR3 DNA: TGTGCCAGCCGGTCCGGGGCCTACGAGCAGTACTTC

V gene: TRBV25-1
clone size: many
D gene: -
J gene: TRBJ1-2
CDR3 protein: CASSGADRPANYGYTF
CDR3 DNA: TGTGCCAGCAGCGGGGCAGACAGGCCAGCTAACTATGGCTACACCTTC

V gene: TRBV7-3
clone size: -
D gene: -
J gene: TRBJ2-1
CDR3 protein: CASSPEASYNEQFF
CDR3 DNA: TGTGCCAGCAGCCCCGAGGCTAGCTACAATGAGCAGTTCTTC

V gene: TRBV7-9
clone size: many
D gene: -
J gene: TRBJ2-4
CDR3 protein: CASSYYPVAKNIQYF
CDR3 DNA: TGTGCCAGCAGTTACTATCCCGTAGCCAAAAACATTCAGTACTTC

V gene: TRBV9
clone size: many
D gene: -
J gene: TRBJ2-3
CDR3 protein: CASSVKGNTDTQYF
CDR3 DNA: TGTGCCAGCAGCGTAAAGGGTAATACAGATACGCAGTATTTT

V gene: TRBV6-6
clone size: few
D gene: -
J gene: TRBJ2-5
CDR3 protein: CASSAWGSQETQYF
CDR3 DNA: TGTGCCAGCAGCGCGTGGGGTTCCCAAGAGACCCAGTACTTC

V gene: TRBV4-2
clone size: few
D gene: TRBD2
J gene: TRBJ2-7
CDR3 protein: CASSQEGDREGGDEQYF
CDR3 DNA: TGTGCCAGCAGCCAAGAAGGTGACCGGGAGGGAGGAGACGAGCAGTACTTC

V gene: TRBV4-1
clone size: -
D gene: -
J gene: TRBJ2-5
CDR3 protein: CASSEIWTSQETQYF
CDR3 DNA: TGCGCCAGCAGCGAGATATGGACCAGTCAAGAGACCCAGTACTTC

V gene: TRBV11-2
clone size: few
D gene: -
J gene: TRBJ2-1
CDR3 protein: CASSFRRDPNNEQFF
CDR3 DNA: TGTGCCAGCAGCTTCCGGCGGGACCCCAACAATGAGCAGTTCTTC

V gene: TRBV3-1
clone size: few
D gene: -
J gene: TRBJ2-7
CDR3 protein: CASSQEETGRAYEQYF
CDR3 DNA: TGTGCCAGCAGCCAAGAGGAAACAGGGAGGGCCTACGAGCAGTACTTC

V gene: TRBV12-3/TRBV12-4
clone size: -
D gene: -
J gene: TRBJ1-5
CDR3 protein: CASSFGDYSNQPQHF
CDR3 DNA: TGTGCCAGCAGTTTTGGGGATTATAGCAATCAGCCCCAGCATTTT

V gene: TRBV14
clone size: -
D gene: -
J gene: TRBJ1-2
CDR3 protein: CASDVSYTF
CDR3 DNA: TGTGCCAGCGACGTCAGCTACACCTTC

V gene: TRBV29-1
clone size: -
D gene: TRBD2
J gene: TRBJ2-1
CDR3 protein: CSLRPPAGGHGEQFF
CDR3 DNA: TGCAGCTTACGGCCTCCGGCGGGAGGGCATGGTGAGCAGTTCTTC

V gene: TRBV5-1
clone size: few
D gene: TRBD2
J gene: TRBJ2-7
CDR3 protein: CASSFGTSGTYEQYF
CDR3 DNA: TGCGCCAGCAGCTTCGGGACTAGCGGGACCTACGAGCAGTACTTC

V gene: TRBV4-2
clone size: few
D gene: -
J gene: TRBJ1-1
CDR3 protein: CASSSPQVAVEAFF
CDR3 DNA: TGTGCCAGCAGCAGCCCACAGGTCGCTGTTGAGGCTTTCTTT

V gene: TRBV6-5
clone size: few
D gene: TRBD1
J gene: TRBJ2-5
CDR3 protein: CASSLGTGVGETQYF
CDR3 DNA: TGTGCCAGCAGTTTGGGGACAGGGGTTGGGGAGACCCAGTACTTC

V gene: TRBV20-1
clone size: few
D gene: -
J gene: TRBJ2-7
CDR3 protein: CSASLGENLAYEQYF
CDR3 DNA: TGCAGTGCTAGCCTCGGAGAGAATTTGGCCTACGAGCAGTACTTC

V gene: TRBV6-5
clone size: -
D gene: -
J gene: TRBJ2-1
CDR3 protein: CASSYLPQGGSVNEQFF
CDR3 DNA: TGTGCCAGCAGTTACTTGCCACAGGGTGGATCTGTCAATGAGCAGTTCTTC

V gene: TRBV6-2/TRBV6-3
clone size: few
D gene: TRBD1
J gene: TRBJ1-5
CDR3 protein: CASSRGQGGQPQHF
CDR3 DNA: TGTGCCAGCAGTCGTGGACAGGGGGGTCAGCCCCAGCATTTT

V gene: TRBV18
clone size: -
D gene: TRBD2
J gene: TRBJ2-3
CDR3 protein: CASSPPSGGPSDTQYF
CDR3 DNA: TGTGCCAGCTCACCACCGAGCGGGGGCCCGTCAGATACGCAGTATTTT

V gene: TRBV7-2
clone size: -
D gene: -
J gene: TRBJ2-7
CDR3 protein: CASSLVHPGYEQYF
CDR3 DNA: TGTGCCAGCAGCTTAGTCCATCCCGGCTACGAGCAGTACTTC

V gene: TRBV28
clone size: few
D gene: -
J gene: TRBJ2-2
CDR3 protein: CASSPWTGSNTGELFF
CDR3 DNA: TGTGCCAGCAGTCCCTGGACGGGATCGAACACCGGGGAGCTGTTTTTT

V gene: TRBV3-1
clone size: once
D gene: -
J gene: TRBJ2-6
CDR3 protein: CASSQDLGAGFSGANVLTF
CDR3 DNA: TGTGCCAGCAGCCAAGATCTGGGGGCGGGATTCTCTGGGGCCAACGTCCTGACTTTC

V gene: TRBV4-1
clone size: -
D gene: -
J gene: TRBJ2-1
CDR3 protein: CASSQTPYNEQFF
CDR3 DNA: TGCGCCAGCAGCCAAACCCCCTACAATGAGCAGTTCTTC

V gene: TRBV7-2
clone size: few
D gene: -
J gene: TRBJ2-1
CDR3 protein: CASSLPGSRVRFF
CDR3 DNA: TGTGCCAGCAGCTTACCGGGATCCCGGGTTAGGTTCTTC

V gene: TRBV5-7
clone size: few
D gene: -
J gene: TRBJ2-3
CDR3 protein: CASSSAADTQYF
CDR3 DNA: TGTGCCAGCAGCTCCGCGGCAGATACGCAGTATTTT

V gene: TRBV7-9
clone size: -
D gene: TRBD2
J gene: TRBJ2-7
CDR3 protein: CASSSGLAGNSYEQYF
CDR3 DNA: TGTGCCAGCAGCTCTGGACTAGCGGGAAATAGCTACGAGCAGTACTTC

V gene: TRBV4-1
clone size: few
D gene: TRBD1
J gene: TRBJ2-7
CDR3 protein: CASSQGTGPYEQYF
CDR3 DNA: TGCGCCAGCAGCCAAGGGACAGGGCCTTACGAGCAGTACTTC